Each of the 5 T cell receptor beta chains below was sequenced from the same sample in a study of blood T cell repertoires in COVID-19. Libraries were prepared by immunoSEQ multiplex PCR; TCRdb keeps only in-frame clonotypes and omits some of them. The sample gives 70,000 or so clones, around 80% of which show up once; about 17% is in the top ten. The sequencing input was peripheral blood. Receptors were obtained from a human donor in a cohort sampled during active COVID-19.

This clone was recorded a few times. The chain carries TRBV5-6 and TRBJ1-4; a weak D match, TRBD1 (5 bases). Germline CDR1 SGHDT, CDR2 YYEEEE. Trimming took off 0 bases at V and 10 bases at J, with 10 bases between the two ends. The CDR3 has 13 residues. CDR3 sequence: CASSLARGGKLFF. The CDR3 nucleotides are TGTGCCAGCAGCTTGGCTCGGGGGGGAAAACTGTTTTTT.

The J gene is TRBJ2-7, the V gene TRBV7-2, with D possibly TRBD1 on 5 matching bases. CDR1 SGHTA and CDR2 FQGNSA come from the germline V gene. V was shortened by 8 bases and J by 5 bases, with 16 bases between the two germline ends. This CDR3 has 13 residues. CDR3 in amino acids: CASCWGREDEQYF. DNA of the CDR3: TGTGCCAGCTGTTGGGGCAGGGAAGACGAGCAGTACTTC.

For the CDR3, the DNA is TGTGCCAGCAGCAAACCGGGGTCGGGGTCCGGTGGCTACACCTTC. Its translation is CASSKPGSGSGGYTF. The chain links TRBV5-4 to TRBJ1-2, with D unclear. The CDR3 consists of 15 residues. The germline CDR1 and CDR2 sequences are SGHNT and YYREEE (reference sequence). Trimming removed 4 bases from V and 7 bases from J, with 20 bases in between.

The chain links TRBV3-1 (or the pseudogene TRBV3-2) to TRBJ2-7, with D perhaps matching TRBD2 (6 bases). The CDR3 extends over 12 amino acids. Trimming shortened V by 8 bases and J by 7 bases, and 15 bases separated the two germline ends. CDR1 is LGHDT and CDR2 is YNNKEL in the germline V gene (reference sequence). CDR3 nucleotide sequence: TGTGCCAGCGCTCTCATCGGGAGTGAGCAGTACTTC. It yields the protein CASALIGSEQYF.

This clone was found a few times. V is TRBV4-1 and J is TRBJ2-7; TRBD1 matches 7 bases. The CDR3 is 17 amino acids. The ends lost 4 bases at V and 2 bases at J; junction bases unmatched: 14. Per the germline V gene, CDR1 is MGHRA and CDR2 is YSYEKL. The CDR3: CASSRAPGQPTPYEQYF. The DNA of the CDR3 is TGCGCCAGCAGCCGGGCTCCGGGACAGCCGACTCCCTACGAGCAGTACTTC.